This T cell receptor beta chain originates from a study of blood T cell repertoires in COVID-19 (dated by TCRdb to the early 2020s). In the study overall: Samples from collaborators originated in the United States, Italy and Spain and spanned both the acute and convalescent phases of COVID-19. Samples came from the ongoing ImmuneRACE study (first 160 participants) plus 1,254 subjects from 6 global collaborators. The repertoires were made available in a free public database intended to serve as a resource for research on the immune response to SARS-CoV-2. The material from the prospective study consisted of cDNA or gDNA derived from T cells, B-cell-depleted T cells, or PBMCs. Deeply sampled blood TCRbeta repertoires from subjects exposed to, actively infected with, or recovered from COVID-19 were included in the dataset. HLA class I and class II types, where available, came from metadata supplied by the sample provider rather than from assay-based typing. Nearly every sample came with metadata listing a de-identified subject ID, COVID-19 status, age in years and sex.

The germline V gene provides CDR1 KGHSH and CDR2 LQKENI. V gives up 6 bases and J gives up 0 bases, and the segment between their germline ends measures 5 bases. From the cysteine up to the phenylalanine, the CDR3 has a length of 12 residues. Of all the DNA, just the CDR3 is kept, 36 bases in frame from base 1. TCRbeta CDR3 regions were amplified from genomic DNA by means of the immunoSEQ Assay, a bias-controlled multiplex PCR. Under the source paper's analysis protocol: Within the assay, amplification of reference gene primers was used to estimate how many nucleated cells each sample contained. To quantify the absolute abundance of each unique TCRbeta CDR3 rearrangement, sequence reads were collapsed and filtered. For each sample, productive Simpson clonality was calculated as the square root of Simpson's diversity index across productive rearrangements. Drawn from immuneACCESS, this table holds only the in-frame rearrangements with V and J called that TCRdb kept. Clones are partly lost; checked studies trace under half to an unresolved V gene and leave the rest unexplained. V and J calls and clone size are those listed in that table; D and trimming were worked out from the DNA. This sample gives roughly 300,000 clones in total; over 75% of them show up just once. In total, the top ten clones hold about 8% of the sample.

Samples from volunteer blood donors who had recovered from COVID-19 were contributed by a second Seattle source. Whole blood was collected in K2EDTA tubes by collaborating institutions according to the institutions' own protocols. For TCRbeta analysis, collaborator samples were shipped as frozen whole blood, as isolated PBMCs, or as DNA extracted from either sample type. About this clone itself: The target of this receptor is not known. Per-nucleotide qualities are absent, and no much larger clonotype sits a single base away.

Overall results and qualifications from the work: The quantity of clinical and demographic metadata differed by source and by participant and was supplied without curation.

The chain was built from TRBV18 and TRBJ2-5; the D gene cannot be resolved reliably. The specimen was peripheral blood. This TCR derives from a woman between 45 and 65 years old who had recovered from COVID-19. The CDR3 protein is CASSQYQETQYF. The DNA reads TGTGCCAGCTCTCAGTACCAAGAGACCCAGTACTTC.